These 3 T cell receptor beta chains came from one sample sequenced in a study of T cells in Graves' hyperthyroidism and ophthalmopathy. From RNA transcripts, TCR beta CDR3 regions were amplified. With the HTBI primer set, the TCR CDR3 went through a first round of RT-PCR. Each CDR3 protein is one row after TCRdb ran MiXCR on the multiplex PCR reads. The data hold about 600,000 distinct CDR3 sequences, with 12% to 15% observed a single time. Sequences were obtained from blood. The receptors were gathered from a woman in her late teens or twenties with Graves' ophthalmopathy.

This clonotype was picked up many times. The J gene is TRBJ2-3, the V gene TRBV27; the match to TRBD2 covers 7 bases. The germline gives CDR1 MNHEY, CDR2 SMNVEV (reference sequence). The length of the CDR3 is 14 residues. V lost 6 bases and J lost 4; bases outside the gene matches: 7. The CDR3 spells CASSWGGLSDTQYF. The DNA for the CDR3 is TGTGCCAGCAGCTGGGGGGGGTTATCAGATACGCAGTATTTT.

The chain links TRBV10-3 to TRBJ1-5; the match to TRBD1 covers 7 bases. Trimming cost V 2 bases and J 6 bases; bases outside gene matches: 10. Germline V gives CDR1 ENHRY, CDR2 SYGVKD. The CDR3 spans 16 residues. The CDR3 coding sequence is TGTGCCATCAGTGAGAGACAGGGCGAGGTTGGTCAGCCCCAGCATTTT. This translates into CAISERQGEVGQPQHF.

The rearrangement links TRBV19 to TRBJ2-1, with TRBD1 identical over 7 bases. CDR3 size: 19 residues. Trimming at V came to 3 bases and at J to 8 bases, leaving 22 bases not matched to a gene. Germline loops: CDR1 LNHDA, CDR2 SQIVND (reference sequence). Here the CDR3 reads CASSMGRDRVPAFWDEQFF. DNA of the CDR3: TGTGCCAGTAGTATGGGAAGAGACAGGGTACCGGCTTTTTGGGATGAGCAGTTCTTC.